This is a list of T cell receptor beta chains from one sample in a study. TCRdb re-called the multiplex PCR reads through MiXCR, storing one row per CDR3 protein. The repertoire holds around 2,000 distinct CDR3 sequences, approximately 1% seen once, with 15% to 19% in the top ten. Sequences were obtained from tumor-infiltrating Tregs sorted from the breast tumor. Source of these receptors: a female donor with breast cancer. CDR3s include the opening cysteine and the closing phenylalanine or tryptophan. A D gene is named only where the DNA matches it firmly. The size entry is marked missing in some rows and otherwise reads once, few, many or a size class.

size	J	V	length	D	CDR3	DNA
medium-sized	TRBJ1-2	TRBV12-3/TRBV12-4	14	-	CASSSDIQTNGYTF	TGTGCCAGCAGTTCGGACATCCAGACCAATGGCTACACCTTC
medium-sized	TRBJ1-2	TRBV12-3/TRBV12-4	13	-	CASSFREYYGYTF	TGTGCCAGCAGCTTCAGGGAGTACTATGGCTACACCTTC
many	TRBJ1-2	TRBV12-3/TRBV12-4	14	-	CASSETKNGYGYTF	TGTGCCAGCAGTGAGACAAAGAACGGCTATGGCTACACCTTC
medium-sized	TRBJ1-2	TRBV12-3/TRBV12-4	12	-	CASSLGQYGYTF	TGTGCCAGCAGTTTAGGACAGTATGGCTACACCTTC
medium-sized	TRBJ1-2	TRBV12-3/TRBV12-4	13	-	CASRKDRSYGYTF	TGTGCCAGCAGAAAGGACAGAAGCTATGGCTACACCTTC
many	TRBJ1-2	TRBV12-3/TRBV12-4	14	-	CASSETETNYGYTF	TGTGCCAGCAGCGAGACAGAGACTAACTATGGCTACACCTTC
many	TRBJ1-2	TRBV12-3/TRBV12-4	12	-	CASSFGSGGYTF	TGTGCCAGCAGTTTCGGGAGTGGCGGCTACACCTTC
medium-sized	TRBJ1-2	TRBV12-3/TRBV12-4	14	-	CASSLSWSNYGYTF	TGTGCCAGCAGTTTAAGTTGGTCCAACTATGGCTACACCTTC
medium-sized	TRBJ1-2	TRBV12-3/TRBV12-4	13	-	CASSPRDGYGYTF	TGTGCCAGCAGCCCAAGGGACGGCTATGGCTACACCTTC
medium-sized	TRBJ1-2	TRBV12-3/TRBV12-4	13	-	CASSQSGLPGYTF	TGTGCCAGCAGCCAGTCAGGGTTACCTGGCTACACCTTC
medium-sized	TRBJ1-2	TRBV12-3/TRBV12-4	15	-	CASSLRARTADGYTF	TGTGCCAGCAGTTTAAGAGCTCGGACAGCCGATGGCTACACCTTC
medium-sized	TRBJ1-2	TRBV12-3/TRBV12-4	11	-	CASKEGQGYTF	TGTGCCAGCAAAGAGGGCCAGGGCTACACCTTC
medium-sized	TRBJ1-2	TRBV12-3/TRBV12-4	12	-	CASSLKGFFYTF	TGTGCCAGCAGTTTAAAGGGCTTCTTCTACACCTTC
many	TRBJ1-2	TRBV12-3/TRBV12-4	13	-	CASSLKQPYGYTF	TGTGCCAGCAGTTTAAAGCAGCCCTATGGCTACACCTTC
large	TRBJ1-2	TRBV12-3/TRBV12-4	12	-	CASSVGWGGYTF	TGTGCCAGTTCAGTTGGATGGGGTGGCTACACCTTC
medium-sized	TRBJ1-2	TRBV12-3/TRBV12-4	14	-	CASTVGRSAYGYTF	TGTGCCAGCACCGTGGGACGTTCGGCGTATGGCTACACCTTC
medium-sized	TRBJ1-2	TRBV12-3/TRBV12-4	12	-	CASSLSAYGYTF	TGTGCCAGCAGTTTATCAGCCTATGGCTACACCTTC
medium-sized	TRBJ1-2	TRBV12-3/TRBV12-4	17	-	CASSLFIGQSYNYGYTF	TGTGCCAGCAGTTTATTTATAGGACAGTCCTACAACTATGGCTACACCTTC
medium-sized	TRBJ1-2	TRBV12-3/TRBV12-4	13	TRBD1	CASTPDRGYGYTF	TGTGCCAGCACTCCGGACAGGGGCTATGGCTACACCTTC
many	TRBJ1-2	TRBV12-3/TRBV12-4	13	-	CASSSQATYGYTF	TGTGCCAGCAGTTCGCAGGCAACCTATGGCTACACCTTC
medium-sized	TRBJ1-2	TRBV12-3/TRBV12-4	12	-	CATLTNDLGYTF	TGTGCCACCCTAACAAACGACCTCGGCTACACCTTC
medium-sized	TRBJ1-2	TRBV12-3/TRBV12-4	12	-	CASSPSAGGYTF	TGTGCCAGCAGTCCCTCGGCGGGTGGCTACACCTTC
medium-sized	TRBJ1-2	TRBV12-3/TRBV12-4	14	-	CASSTRVNPYGYTF	TGTGCCAGCAGCACCAGGGTGAACCCCTATGGCTACACCTTC
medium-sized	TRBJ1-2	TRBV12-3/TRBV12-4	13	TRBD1	CASRSGQGYGYTF	TGTGCCAGCAGGTCGGGACAGGGGTATGGCTACACCTTC
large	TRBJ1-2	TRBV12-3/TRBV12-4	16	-	CASSLMRGLGNYGYTF	TGTGCCAGCAGTTTAATGAGGGGTTTGGGAAACTATGGCTACACCTTC
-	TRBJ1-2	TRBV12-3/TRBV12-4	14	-	CASSSRTVNYGYTF	TGTGCCAGCAGTTCCCGCACTGTTAACTATGGCTACACCTTC
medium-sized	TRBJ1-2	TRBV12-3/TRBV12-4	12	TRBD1	CASRRTGSGYTF	TGTGCCAGCCGACGGACAGGGTCTGGCTACACCTTC
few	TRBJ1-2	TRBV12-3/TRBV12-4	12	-	CASSYTPRGYTF	TGTGCCAGCAGTTATACTCCTAGAGGCTACACCTTC
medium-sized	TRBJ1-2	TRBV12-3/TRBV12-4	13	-	CASSSGRRYGYTF	TGTGCCAGCAGCTCAGGACGGCGCTATGGCTACACCTTC